This T cell receptor beta chain was recovered during a study of blood T cells in healthy people across ages. Germline V lookup: CDR1 LNHNV, CDR2 YYDKDF (reference sequence). CDR3 length: 18 amino acids. V shed 1 base and J 4 bases; nucleotides not matched to a gene: 9. Alongside a J-beta primer mix, a sample-barcoded 5' primer served in a second PCR lasting about 7 to 12 cycles. Every molecule of cDNA carried a tag from a template-switch adaptor with 12 random nucleotides. One entry per CDR3 protein, called by TCRdb with MiXCR from the 5' RACE reads. The sample lists 630,000 or so distinct CDR3 sequences, less than 40% occurring once. General study points: Strongly correlated with naive T cell percentage was TCR beta diversity. Possibly confounding the expanded clonotype changes was the fact that donor CMV status was unknown.

This clonotype was recorded many times. Its specificity is unknown. The sequence derives from a woman of 80 years or more in good health. The chain has TRBV15 and TRBJ2-3, with 12 bases that match TRBD2. The sequenced material came from blood. This CDR3 reads CATSRARASGGAADTQYF. The CDR3 DNA reads TGTGCCACCAGCAGAGCCCGGGCTAGCGGGGGGGCCGCAGATACGCAGTATTTT.